Listed here are 32 T cell receptor beta chains from one sample, sequenced in a study of blood T cell repertoires in COVID-19. Generated by immunoSEQ multiplex PCR, the TCRdb table keeps only in-frame clones and is missing some. The repertoire holds approximately 33,000 clones, with roughly 86% as singletons. The sample was peripheral blood. Source of these receptors: a man in his fifties or sixties with COVID-19, enrolled during active disease.

The chain recombines TRBV9 with TRBJ2-7; possible D gene TRBD1, 6 bases. V lost 3 bases to trimming and J lost 9 bases, with 16 bases between them. CDR1 is SGDLS and CDR2 is YYNGEE in the germline V gene. The CDR3 contains 13 residues. This CDR3 is CASSEGVAGAQYF. DNA of the CDR3: TGTGCCAGCAGCGAAGGGGTGGCAGGGGCGCAGTACTTC.

This chain uses TRBV18 with TRBJ2-7, with no clear D. The V gene lost 4 bases and the J gene lost 2 bases, with 6 bases spanning the gap. Germline lookup yields CDR1 KGHSH and CDR2 LQKENI. The CDR3 extends over 12 amino acids. For the CDR3, the DNA is TGTGCCAGCTCACGAGAAACCTACGAGCAGTACTTC. This gives the protein CASSRETYEQYF.

This chain connects TRBV6-5 to TRBJ1-2; maybe TRBD1 (5 bases). Looked up from germline, CDR1 is MNHEY and CDR2 is SVGAGI. The V end was cut by 3 bases, the J end by 4 bases, with 9 bases between. This CDR3 spans 13 amino acids. The DNA of the CDR3 is TGTGCCAGCAGTTATTCAGGGATCTATGGCTACACCTTC. Protein product: CASSYSGIYGYTF.

V gene TRBV11-2 combines with J gene TRBJ1-1, with D maybe TRBD1 (6 bases). Germline CDR1 SGHAT, CDR2 FQNNGV. This CDR3 contains 15 residues. V was shortened by 4 bases and J by 1 base, with 13 bases between the two germline ends. As DNA, the CDR3 is TGTGCCAGCAGCTCGCCCCCGACAGGGAACACTGAAGCTTTCTTT. Translated, it gives CASSSPPTGNTEAFF.

The rearrangement uses TRBV7-2 and TRBJ2-2, with TRBD2 as a possible D gene (6 bases). Germline V gene sequence: CDR1 SGHTA, CDR2 FQGNSA. This CDR3 is 14 amino acids long. Between the trimmed V and J ends, which lost 8 bases and 3 bases, there was a span of 13 bases. This CDR3 reads CASGRDWDTGELFF. CDR3 coding DNA: TGTGCCAGCGGCCGGGACTGGGACACCGGGGAGCTGTTTTTT.

The chain employs TRBV3-1 (or the pseudogene TRBV3-2) and TRBJ2-1, with a possible D match to TRBD1 (8 bases). V shed 4 bases and J shed 4 bases, with 14 bases lying between them. Germline V gene data show CDR1 as LGHDT and CDR2 as YNNKEL (reference sequence). The CDR3 loop spans 15 amino acids. CDR3 in amino acids: CASSLYRGGYNEQFF. The CDR3 DNA follows: TGTGCCAGCAGCCTTTACAGGGGGGGATACAATGAGCAGTTCTTC.

The chain employs TRBV28 and TRBJ2-1; no clear D gene. Trimming cost V 2 bases and J 6 bases, with 11 bases left between them. This CDR3 region has 14 residues. Germline CDR1 is MDHEN and CDR2 is SYDVKM. CDR3 nucleotide sequence: TGTGCCAGCAGTTTAGCAGGCAGGCCCAATGAGCAGTTCTTC. Encoded protein: CASSLAGRPNEQFF.

The chain uses TRBV2 and TRBJ1-5, with TRBD1 as a possible D gene (6 bases). There are 15 residues in the CDR3. Looked up from germline, CDR1 is SNHLY and CDR2 is FYNNEI. With 10 bases removed from V and 4 bases from J, the gap between germline ends came to 20 bases. The CDR3 DNA reads as TGTGCCACACGCCCGTCAGAAGGGGGAAATCAGCCCCAGCATTTT. This encodes CATRPSEGGNQPQHF.

The V call is TRBV11-2, the J call TRBJ1-1; no reliable D call. Per germline, CDR1 SGHAT and CDR2 FQNNGV. V was cut by 1 base and J by 1 base, with 7 bases left in between. This CDR3 contains 14 residues. CDR3 in amino acids: CASSLASGNTEAFF. The CDR3 nucleotides read TGTGCCAGCAGCTTAGCGTCCGGGAACACTGAAGCTTTCTTT.

V is TRBV29-1 and J is TRBJ2-7, with TRBD1 matching 7 bases. This CDR3 is built from 11 residues. Trimming took 7 bases from V and 5 from J; bases not matched to a gene: 5. Germline V lookup: CDR1 SQVTM, CDR2 ANQGSEA. For the CDR3, the DNA is TGCAGCGCCCGACAGGGCCACGAGCAGTACTTC. This gives the protein CSARQGHEQYF.

This clone is a singleton in its sample. DNA of the CDR3: TGTGCCAGCACCCAGGGCAGGGGGCTTGGCTACACCTTC. This encodes CASTQGRGLGYTF. This chain connects TRBV12-3 or TRBV12-4 to TRBJ1-2; 8 bases are shared with TRBD1. Germline trimming cut 7 bases from V and 7 bases from J; bases unmatched to any gene: 8. The CDR3 is 13 amino acids.

The table lists this clone with a count of one. J is TRBJ2-7 and V is TRBV29-1; 9 nucleotides match TRBD1. This CDR3 region has 13 residues. Germline V gene lookup returns CDR1 SQVTM and CDR2 ANQGSEA. J lost 2 bases, V lost 6 bases, and 5 bases had no gene match. The CDR3 spells CSVGQGNPYEQYF. The CDR3, as DNA: TGCAGCGTAGGACAGGGGAACCCCTACGAGCAGTACTTC.

CDR3 nucleotide sequence: TGTGCCAGCAGTGCGGACAACTATGGAATCTACACCTTC. Translating it yields CASSADNYGIYTF. The genes are TRBV2 and TRBJ1-2; tentative D call: TRBD1 (5 bases). The germline gives CDR1 SNHLY, CDR2 FYNNEI. V was trimmed by 4 bases and J by 10 bases, leaving 16 bases between them. The CDR3 is 13 amino acids. The full variable domain, in which reference TRBV2 and TRBJ1-2 provide the parts outside the CDR3, is EPEVTQTPSHQVTQMGQEVILRCVPISNHLYFYWYRQILGQKVEFLVSFYNNEISEKSEIFDDQFSVERPDGSNFTLKIRSTKLEDSAMYFCASSADNYGIYTFGSGTRLTVV.

The CDR3 nucleotides are TGCGCCAGCAGCTTGGTGGTAGCGGGAGGGCCGAACGGGGAGCTGTTTTTT. Protein product: CASSLVVAGGPNGELFF. The chain links TRBV5-1 to TRBJ2-2; 11 bases line up with TRBD2. Germline V gene data show CDR1 as SGHRS and CDR2 as YFSETQ. The CDR3 totals 17 residues. With V trimmed by 0 bases and J by 7 bases, 8 bases remained unmatched.

The chain recombines TRBV18 with TRBJ2-7, with 9 bases identical to TRBD2. The CDR3 is 15 amino acids. Trimming removed 2 bases from V and 7 bases from J; junction bases left unmatched: 9. From germline, CDR1 is KGHSH and CDR2 LQKENI. For the CDR3, the DNA is TGTGCCAGCTCACCAACCAGCGGGAGGCCGGGGGAGCAGTACTTC. Translating it yields CASSPTSGRPGEQYF.

The chain carries TRBV2 and TRBJ1-1; D may be TRBD1 (6 bases). The CDR3 consists of 15 residues. The V gene's germline CDR1 is SNHLY and CDR2 FYNNEI. The ends were cut back, 6 bases at V and 0 bases at J, with 14 bases in the middle. CDR3: CASSPTGSMNTEAFF. CDR3 nucleotide sequence: TGTGCCAGCAGCCCGACAGGATCTATGAACACTGAAGCTTTCTTT. Full variable domain (rest looked up from reference TRBV2 and TRBJ1-1): EPEVTQTPSHQVTQMGQEVILRCVPISNHLYFYWYRQILGQKVEFLVSFYNNEISEKSEIFDDQFSVERPDGSNFTLKIRSTKLEDSAMYFCASSPTGSMNTEAFFGQGTRLTVV.

This chain connects TRBV27 to TRBJ1-6; a weak D match, TRBD1 (5 bases). CDR3 length: 15 amino acids. The germline V gene encodes CDR1 MNHEY and CDR2 SMNVEV (reference sequence). V was cut by 5 bases and J by 7 bases, with 15 bases left in between. In DNA, the CDR3 is TGTGCCAGCAGTCCCCGACAGAGCCCGAATTCACCCCTCCACTTT. This gives the protein CASSPRQSPNSPLHF.

This chain joins TRBV11-2 and TRBJ2-5, with D unresolved. From germline, CDR1 is SGHAT and CDR2 FQNNGV. The CDR3 spans 13 residues. V was shortened by 0 bases and J by 4 bases, with 6 bases between the two germline ends. CDR3 sequence (DNA): TGTGCCAGCAGCTTAGATCCGGGAGAGACCCAGTACTTC. Its translation is CASSLDPGETQYF.

The chain combines TRBV28 with TRBJ1-2; 9 positions match TRBD1. Germline trimming cut 5 bases from V and 4 bases from J; bases unmatched to any gene: 11. CDR1 is MDHEN, CDR2 SYDVKM, per germline. This CDR3 region has 16 residues. The CDR3 is CASSAPGTGSGYGYTF. CDR3 DNA: TGTGCCAGCAGTGCCCCCGGGACAGGGTCGGGCTATGGCTACACCTTC.

This chain joins TRBV7-2 and TRBJ1-6; D not resolved. The CDR3 runs to 14 residues. Trimming left V 1 base short and J 7 bases short, with 8 bases between. Germline loops: CDR1 SGHTA, CDR2 FQGNSA. CDR3 nucleotides: TGTGCCAGCAGCTTAGATCCGAGGAATTCACCCCTCCACTTT. It yields the protein CASSLDPRNSPLHF. Complete variable domain (other parts from reference TRBV7-2 and TRBJ1-6): GAGVSQSPSNKVTEKGKDVELRCDPISGHTALYWYRQSLGQGLEFLIYFQGNSAPDKSGLPSDRFSAERTGGSVSTLTIQRTQQEDSAVYLCASSLDPRNSPLHFGNGTRLTVT.

The CDR3 protein is CAWRGQGLRDQPQHF. In nucleotides, the CDR3 is TGTGCCTGGAGAGGACAGGGCTTAAGGGATCAGCCCCAGCATTTT. The chain uses TRBV30 and TRBJ1-5; 8 bases line up with TRBD1. The J segment lost 5 bases and the V segment lost 3 bases, leaving 9 bases of the junction unmatched. This CDR3 contains 15 residues. The germline V gene has CDR1 GTSNPN and CDR2 SVGIG (reference sequence).

The chain has TRBV28 and TRBJ2-2, with TRBD2 identical over 7 bases. Losses at the gene ends were 10 bases for V and 3 bases for J; bases not matched to a gene: 8. The germline gives CDR1 MDHEN, CDR2 SYDVKM. This CDR3 has 14 residues. The CDR3 DNA reads TGTGCCACCATTAGCGGGTTTGACACCGGGGAGCTGTTTTTT. Translating it yields CATISGFDTGELFF.

The chain combines TRBV4-1 with TRBJ2-7; 9 bases match TRBD1. The CDR3 totals 16 residues. Per the germline V gene, CDR1 is MGHRA and CDR2 is YSYEKL. Trimming cost V 3 bases and J 4 bases; bases outside gene matches: 10. CDR3 DNA: TGCGCCAGCAGCCAGCTGCCGGGACAGGGACCTTACGAGCAGTACTTC. Amino acids: CASSQLPGQGPYEQYF.

This clone was counted once. The chain employs TRBV5-1 and TRBJ1-1, with 8 bases aligning to TRBD1. Trimming at V came to 3 bases and at J to 3 bases, leaving 7 bases not matched to a gene. The CDR3 sequence is 15 residues long. The germline V gene has CDR1 SGHRS and CDR2 YFSETQ. The CDR3, as DNA: TGCGCCAGCAGCTCGTCCAGGGGGCCGGACACTGAAGCTTTCTTT. Translating gives CASSSSRGPDTEAFF.

The J gene is TRBJ2-5, the V gene TRBV6-1, with D unclear. CDR3 length equals 14 residues. Trimming stripped 2 bases from V and 2 bases from J, with 9 bases between. CDR1 and CDR2 from the germline V gene are MNHNS and SASEGT. DNA for the CDR3: TGTGCCAGCAGTGAATCGACTGTTCAAGAGACCCAGTACTTC. As protein: CASSESTVQETQYF.

CDR3 sequence reads: CASSSPSTNEQFF. The CDR3 region has the DNA TGTGCCAGCAGCAGCCCTAGTACCAATGAGCAGTTCTTC. This chain uses TRBV7-3 with TRBJ2-1; unclear D gene. With 5 bases removed from V and 6 bases from J, the gap between germline ends came to 11 bases. Germline V gives CDR1 SGHTA, CDR2 FQGTGA. This CDR3 spans 13 amino acids.

This clone was detected only once. The gene calls are TRBV28 and TRBJ2-7; 8 nucleotides match TRBD1. With V trimmed by 6 bases and J by 2 bases, 6 bases remained unmatched. This CDR3 spans 14 amino acids. The germline gives CDR1 MDHEN, CDR2 SYDVKM. CDR3 in amino acids: CASSLETGAYEQYF. Written as DNA, the CDR3 is TGTGCCAGCAGCCTTGAGACAGGGGCCTACGAGCAGTACTTC.

This clone was counted only a few times. J is TRBJ2-3 and V is TRBV6-5, with D unresolved. With 4 bases removed from V and 7 bases from J, the gap between germline ends came to 3 bases. CDR3 length: 10 amino acids. Germline assignment: CDR1 MNHEY and CDR2 SVGAGI. Here the CDR3 reads CASSFNTQYF. DNA for the CDR3: TGTGCCAGCAGTTTCAATACGCAGTATTTT.

The chain couples TRBV5-1 to TRBJ2-3; 7 bases align to TRBD1. CDR1 and CDR2 (germline): SGHRS, YFSETQ. After removal of 1 base from V and 4 bases from J, the junction contained 3 bases not matched to a gene. The CDR3 is 14 amino acids. The CDR3 sequence: CASSLRQGADTQYF. CDR3 DNA sequence: TGCGCCAGCAGCTTGAGACAGGGTGCAGATACGCAGTATTTT. The full variable domain, rest sourced from reference TRBV5-1 and TRBJ2-3, is KAGVTQTPRYLIKTRGQQVTLSCSPISGHRSVSWYQQTPGQGLQFLFEYFSETQRNKGNFPGRFSGRQFSNSRSEMNVSTLELGDSALYLCASSLRQGADTQYFGPGTRLTVL.

V is TRBV12-3 or TRBV12-4 and J is TRBJ1-1; D unresolved. Trimming took off 5 bases at V and 5 bases at J, with 12 bases between the two ends. The CDR3 has 13 residues. The CDR3 bases are TGTGCCAGCAGTCCTAGGAGGAGGACTGAAGCTTTCTTT. Translating gives CASSPRRRTEAFF.

This clone was seen a single time. The chain couples TRBV2 to TRBJ1-1; possible D gene TRBD1, 6 bases. The CDR3 sequence is 13 residues long. V was clipped by 5 bases and J by 2 bases, with 9 bases between them. Germline-derived CDR1 and CDR2 are SNHLY and FYNNEI. Here the CDR3 reads CASSSQGNTEAFF. The CDR3 DNA is TGTGCCAGCAGTTCACAGGGTAACACTGAAGCTTTCTTT.

This chain uses TRBV6-6 with TRBJ2-7; TRBD1 matches at 9 bases. CDR1 is MNHNY and CDR2 is SVGAGI in the germline V gene (reference sequence). The CDR3 totals 14 residues. The V gene end was trimmed by 7 bases and the J gene end by 3 bases; junction bases not matched to a gene: 7. The DNA for the CDR3 is TGTGCCAGCAAGGAACAGGGGGCTGACTACGAGCAGTACTTC. Its protein is CASKEQGADYEQYF.